Below are 6 T cell receptor beta chains sequenced from a single sample in a study of cytomegalovirus exposure and HLA in healthy donors. Clones were sequenced by immunoSEQ multiplex PCR, and TCRdb holds only the in-frame ones, with some missing. The sample consists of 130,000 to 150,000 clones, just under 85% of them appearing once. Sequencing was done on a sample of PBMCs. The receptors stem from a woman aged 30 to 39 in good health and CMV-seronegative.

This chain links TRBV5-1 with TRBJ1-5, with D tentatively TRBD1 (6 bases). The V and J ends lost 3 bases and 6 bases respectively, with 22 bases between them. This CDR3 has 17 residues. Per germline, CDR1 SGHRS and CDR2 YFSETQ. The CDR3 bases are TGCGCCAGCAGCTACCAGCCCGTCGGGGAGGGGGGTCAGCCCCAGCATTTT. This sequence encodes CASSYQPVGEGGQPQHF.

The V and J genes are TRBV7-2 and TRBJ1-5; D is possibly TRBD1 (5 bases). V was cut by 4 bases and J by 5 bases, with 12 bases left in between. This CDR3 has 14 residues. Per the germline V gene, CDR1 is SGHTA and CDR2 is FQGNSA. The CDR3, as DNA: TGTGCCAGCAGCTATTCCTGGGGCGATCAGCCCCAGCATTTT. Its translation: CASSYSWGDQPQHF.

The chain employs TRBV13 and TRBJ2-1, with 9 bases lining up with TRBD2. The V segment lost 5 bases and the J segment 6 bases; nucleotides outside the gene matches: 5. CDR1 PRHDT and CDR2 FYEKMQ come from the germline V gene (reference sequence). The CDR3 is made up of 14 amino acids. CDR3 DNA sequence: TGTGCCAGCAGCCCTCTAGCGGGGCGCAATGAGCAGTTCTTC. This translates into CASSPLAGRNEQFF.

This clone is a singleton in its sample. The rearrangement links TRBV6-5 to TRBJ1-1, with D unclear. The V end was cut by 4 bases, the J end by 11 bases, with 5 bases between. Germline V lookup: CDR1 MNHEY, CDR2 SVGAGI. This CDR3 region has 9 residues. The CDR3 nucleotides read TGTGCCAGCAGTTCTATGGCTTTCTTT. Encoded protein: CASSSMAFF.

This chain connects TRBV4-3 to TRBJ1-2; 11 nucleotides match TRBD1. V lost 7 bases and J lost 4; bases outside the gene matches: 8. In germline, CDR1 is LGHNA, CDR2 YSLEER. The CDR3 totals 15 residues. CDR3 DNA: TGCGCCAGCAAGGGCGGGACAGGGGGTCTCTATGGCTACACCTTC. It translates to CASKGGTGGLYGYTF.

CDR3 amino acids: CARGGPSSGANVLTF. The CDR3 DNA is TGTGCGAGAGGGGGACCTAGCTCTGGGGCCAACGTCCTGACTTTC. The genes are TRBV7-9 and TRBJ2-6, with a weak D call TRBD1 (6 bases). This CDR3 comprises 15 residues. Germline assignment: CDR1 SEHNR and CDR2 FQNEAQ (reference sequence).